What follows are 14 T cell receptor beta chains derived from one specimen sequenced in a study of T-cell memory formation after mild COVID-19. TCRdb passed the 5' RACE reads through MiXCR, listing each CDR3 protein once. Of 550,000 to 700,000 distinct CDR3 sequences in the sample, roughly a sixth are singletons; the top ten hold about 7.4%. The sequencing sample was made of PBMCs or a T cell subset sorted from them (not recorded which). The origin of the receptors is an adult woman who had mild COVID-19 (a few samples of this study predate the infection). Cell type and time point are not known.

A few counts support this clonotype. This sequence joins TRBV7-9 and TRBJ2-2, with TRBD2 matching 7 bases. CDR3 length: 16 residues. Germline CDR1 and CDR2: SEHNR and FQNEAQ (reference sequence). Losses at the gene ends were 6 bases for V and 1 base for J; bases not matched to a gene: 8. The CDR3, as DNA: TGTGCCAGCAGATCCCCCCGGGGGGTGAACACCGGGGAGCTGTTTTTT. This sequence encodes CASRSPRGVNTGELFF. Variable domain in full (rest from reference TRBV7-9 and TRBJ2-2): DTGVSQNPRHKITKRGQNVTFRCDPISEHNRLYWYRQTLGQGPEFLTYFQNEAQLEKSRLLSDRFSAERPKGSFSTLEIQRTEQGDSAMYLCASRSPRGVNTGELFFGEGSRLTVL.

This clonotype occurred a few times. The CDR3 protein is CASSYSGLAGGQSDTQYF. The CDR3 region has the DNA TGTGCCAGCAGTTACTCAGGGCTAGCGGGGGGGCAGTCAGATACGCAGTATTTT. The V and J genes are TRBV6-5 and TRBJ2-3; 12 bases are a match to TRBD2. Germline V gene lookup returns CDR1 MNHEY and CDR2 SVGAGI. The CDR3 covers 18 residues. V was clipped by 0 bases and J by 4 bases; unmatched bases: 8.

DNA for the CDR3: TGCAGTGCTAGAGAGGGGTCTAGCGGGAGGGCCTTATTCTTC. Its protein is CSAREGSSGRALFF. J is TRBJ2-1 and V is TRBV20-1; 12 nucleotides align to TRBD2. Germline values: CDR1 DFQATT, CDR2 SNEGSKA (reference sequence). The CDR3 runs to 14 residues. The V segment lost 0 bases and the J segment 16 bases; nucleotides outside the gene matches: 10.

As concerns this clonotype: Compared with germline, one end of the junction differs, possibly owing to a read error. The chain employs TRBV7-7 and TRBJ2-1; 8 bases align to TRBD2. CDR1 and CDR2 (germline): SSHAT, FNYEAQ (reference sequence). The CDR3 loop spans 14 amino acids. The CDR3 bases are TGTGCTAGCAGCCCGGGGGGGGATCGGAATGAGCAGTTCTTC. Protein product: CASSPGGDRNEQFF.

This clonotype was counted a few times. J is TRBJ2-7 and V is TRBV20-1; weak D call: TRBD1 (6 bases). V dropped 5 bases and J dropped 3 bases, with 20 bases sitting between them. CDR1 is DFQATT, CDR2 SNEGSKA, per germline (reference sequence). The CDR3 spans 15 residues. The CDR3 nucleotides are TGCAGTGCTGCAATGTCCAGGGGTAGCAGCTACGAGCAGTACTTC. It codes for CSAAMSRGSSYEQYF.

This clonotype occurred a few times. The V call is TRBV7-6, the J call TRBJ2-1; TRBD2 matches 9 bases. CDR1 and CDR2 (germline): SGHVS, FNYEAQ. J gave up 4 bases and V 0 bases, and 13 bases lay outside the gene matches. CDR3 length: 19 residues. The CDR3 loop is CASSLAVTRREGGYNEQFF. CDR3 DNA sequence: TGTGCCAGCAGCTTAGCGGTCACGAGGCGGGAGGGGGGTTACAATGAGCAGTTCTTC.

The table lists this clonotype with a few counts. This rearrangement joins TRBV12-3 or TRBV12-4 to TRBJ1-1; 7 bases are shared with TRBD1. V lost 2 bases to trimming and J lost 5 bases; unmatched junction nucleotides: 5. The CDR3 covers 14 residues. DNA for the CDR3: TGTGCCAGCAGTTTAACGACAGGGAGGACTGAAGCTTTCTTT. Translated: CASSLTTGRTEAFF.

This clonotype was counted a few times. The CDR3 DNA is TGTGCCAGCAGCCAAGATTTAGCGGGGGGCAACACCGGGGAGCTGTTTTTT. Translated: CASSQDLAGGNTGELFF. The chain couples TRBV4-2 to TRBJ2-2; 10 bases map to TRBD2. CDR1 LGHNA and CDR2 YNFKEQ come from the germline V gene. CDR3 size: 17 residues. V trimming: 0 bases; J trimming: 2 bases; junction bases outside the gene matches: 3.

The V and J genes are TRBV10-3 and TRBJ2-3; D might be TRBD2 (6 bases). CDR1 is ENHRY, CDR2 SYGVKD, per germline. The CDR3 extends over 16 amino acids. Trimming took 3 bases from V and 6 from J, leaving 19 bases between them. CDR3 sequence (DNA): TGTGCCATCAGTGAAACCGGGACTCCGGTGGGGGATACGCAGTATTTT. Translated, it gives CAISETGTPVGDTQYF.

This sequence joins TRBV13 and TRBJ1-2; 12 bases are shared with TRBD1. The V gene's germline CDR1 is PRHDT and CDR2 FYEKMQ (reference sequence). The junction had 12 bases not matched to a gene; V was cut back by 5 bases and J by 2 bases. CDR3 length: 18 residues. CDR3 in DNA: TGTGCCAGCAGCCCGCAAAGGGACAGGGGGCTACCGAACTATGGCTACACCTTC. Its protein product is CASSPQRDRGLPNYGYTF.

The chain has TRBV30 and TRBJ2-1; 9 nucleotides align to TRBD2. V shed 0 bases, J shed 9 bases, and the junction held 9 bases outside the gene matches. This CDR3 contains 15 residues. CDR1 is GTSNPN, CDR2 SVGIG, per germline (reference sequence). CDR3 amino acids: CAWSVRDSGRSEQFF. The CDR3 DNA sequence: TGTGCCTGGAGTGTACGCGATAGCGGGAGATCTGAGCAGTTCTTC.

The rearrangement uses TRBV5-1 and TRBJ1-6, with a tentative D call TRBD1 (5 bases). Trimming cost V 0 bases and J 5 bases, with 9 bases left between them. The CDR3 spans 15 residues. Germline assignment: CDR1 SGHRS and CDR2 YFSETQ. The chain's CDR3 is CASSLGRGNNSPLHF. The CDR3 bases are TGCGCCAGCAGCTTGGGGAGGGGCAATAATTCACCCCTCCACTTT.

The gene calls are TRBV29-1 and TRBJ2-3, with D hard to call. CDR3 size: 13 residues. The germline V gene encodes CDR1 SQVTM and CDR2 ANQGSEA. The V gene lost 4 bases and the J gene lost 2 bases, with 10 bases spanning the gap. The DNA for the CDR3 is TGCAGCGTTGTCGGTAGACTCACAGATACGCAGTATTTT. The encoded protein is CSVVGRLTDTQYF.

This clonotype was observed a few times. V gene TRBV12-3 or TRBV12-4 combines with J gene TRBJ2-1, with D possibly matching TRBD2 (6 bases). The CDR3 length is 15 residues. Trimming left V 6 bases short and J 0 bases short, with 12 bases between. The chain's CDR3 is CASRQRGNSYNEQFF. The CDR3 DNA reads TGTGCCAGCAGACAACGGGGGAACTCCTACAATGAGCAGTTCTTC.